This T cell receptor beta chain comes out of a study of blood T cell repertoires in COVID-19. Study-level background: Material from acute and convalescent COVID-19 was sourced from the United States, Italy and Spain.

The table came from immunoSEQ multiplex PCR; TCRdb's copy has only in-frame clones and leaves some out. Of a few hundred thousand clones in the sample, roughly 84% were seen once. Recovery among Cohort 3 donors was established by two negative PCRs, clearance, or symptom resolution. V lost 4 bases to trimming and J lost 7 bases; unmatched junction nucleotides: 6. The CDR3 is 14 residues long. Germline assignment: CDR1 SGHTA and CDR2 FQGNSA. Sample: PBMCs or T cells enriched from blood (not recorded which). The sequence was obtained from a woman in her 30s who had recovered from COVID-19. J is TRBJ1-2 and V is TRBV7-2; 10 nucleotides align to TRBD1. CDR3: CASSSDRGRRGYTF. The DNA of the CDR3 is TGTGCCAGCAGCTCCGACAGGGGGCGGCGTGGCTACACCTTC. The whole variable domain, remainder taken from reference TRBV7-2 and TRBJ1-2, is GAGVSQSPSNKVTEKGKDVELRCDPISGHTALYWYRQSLGQGLEFLIYFQGNSAPDKSGLPSDRFSAERTGGSVSTLTIQRTQQEDSAVYLCASSSDRGRRGYTFGSGTRLTVV.